The subject of this entry is one TCR beta chain. The CDR3 covers 15 residues. V shed 0 bases and J 11 bases; nucleotides not matched to a gene: 10. Germline-derived CDR1 and CDR2 are SGHRS and YFSETQ. The protocol was immunoSEQ multiplex PCR, while the TCRdb copy is restricted to in-frame clones and leaves out a portion. The table lists tens of thousands of clones, more than 80% of them singletons. This sample was included in a study of blood T cell repertoires in COVID-19. Overall study: The United States, Italy and Spain supplied acute and convalescent COVID-19 samples.

The chain recombines TRBV5-1 with TRBJ1-5; 8 bases line up with TRBD1. The receptor comes from a human donor in a cohort sampled during active COVID-19. Sequencing used peripheral blood. This CDR3 reads CASSLAAGGSHAQHF. DNA of the CDR3: TGCGCCAGCAGCTTGGCGGCAGGGGGCTCCCATGCCCAGCATTTT.